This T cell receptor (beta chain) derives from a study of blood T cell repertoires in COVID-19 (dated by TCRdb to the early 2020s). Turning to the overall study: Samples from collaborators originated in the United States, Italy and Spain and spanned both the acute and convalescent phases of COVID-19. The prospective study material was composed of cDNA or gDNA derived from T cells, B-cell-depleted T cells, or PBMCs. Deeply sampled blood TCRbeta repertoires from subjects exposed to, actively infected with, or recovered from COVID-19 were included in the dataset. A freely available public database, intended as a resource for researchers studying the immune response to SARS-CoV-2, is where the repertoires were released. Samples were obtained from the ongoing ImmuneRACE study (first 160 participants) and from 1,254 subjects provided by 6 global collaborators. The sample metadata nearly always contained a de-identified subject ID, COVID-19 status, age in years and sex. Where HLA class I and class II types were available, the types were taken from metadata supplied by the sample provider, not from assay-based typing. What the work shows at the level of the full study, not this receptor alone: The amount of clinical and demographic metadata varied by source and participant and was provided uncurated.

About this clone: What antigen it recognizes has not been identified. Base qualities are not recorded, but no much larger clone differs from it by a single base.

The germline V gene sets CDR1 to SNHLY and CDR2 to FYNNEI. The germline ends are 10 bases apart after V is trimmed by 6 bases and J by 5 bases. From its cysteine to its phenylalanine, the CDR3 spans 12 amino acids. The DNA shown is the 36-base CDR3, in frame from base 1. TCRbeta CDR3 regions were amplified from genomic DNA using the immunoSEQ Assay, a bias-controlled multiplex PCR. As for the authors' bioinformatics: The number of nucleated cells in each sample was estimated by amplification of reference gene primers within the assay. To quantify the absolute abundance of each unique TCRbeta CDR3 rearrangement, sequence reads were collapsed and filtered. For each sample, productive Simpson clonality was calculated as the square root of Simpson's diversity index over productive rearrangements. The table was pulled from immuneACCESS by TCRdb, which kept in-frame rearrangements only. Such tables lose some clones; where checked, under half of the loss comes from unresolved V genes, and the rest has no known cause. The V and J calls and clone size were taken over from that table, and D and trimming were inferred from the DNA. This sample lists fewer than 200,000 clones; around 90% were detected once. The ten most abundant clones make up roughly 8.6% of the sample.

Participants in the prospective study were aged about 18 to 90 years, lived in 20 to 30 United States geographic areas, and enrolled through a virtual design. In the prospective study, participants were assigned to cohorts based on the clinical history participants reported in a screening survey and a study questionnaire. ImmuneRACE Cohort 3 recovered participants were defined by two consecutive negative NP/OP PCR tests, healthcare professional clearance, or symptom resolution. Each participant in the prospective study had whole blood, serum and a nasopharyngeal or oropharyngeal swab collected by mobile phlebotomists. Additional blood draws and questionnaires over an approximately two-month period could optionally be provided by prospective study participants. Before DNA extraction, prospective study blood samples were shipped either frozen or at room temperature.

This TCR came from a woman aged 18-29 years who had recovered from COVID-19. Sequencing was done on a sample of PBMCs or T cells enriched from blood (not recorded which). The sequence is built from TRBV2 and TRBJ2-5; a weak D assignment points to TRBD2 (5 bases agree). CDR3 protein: CASREVQETQYF. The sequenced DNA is TGTGCCAGCAGGGAGGTTCAGGAGACCCAGTACTTC.